The clone carrying this T cell receptor (beta chain) was seen only a few times. Its antigen is not known. This specimen belongs to a study of Tregs in tolerant kidney transplant recipients. The nonmyeloablative bone marrow transplants came from related graft donors, with transient mixed chimerism. Assay: immunoSEQ multiplex PCR; the TCRdb copy retains only in-frame clones and omits some. Altogether approximately 50,000 clones are present, over 80% being singletons, with the ten largest covering around 15%. The length of the CDR3 is 14 residues. Trimming cost V 7 bases and J 5 bases, with 14 bases left between them. CDR1 and CDR2 (germline): PRHDT, FYEKMQ (reference sequence). Study-wide points: Findings come from small patient numbers and require larger validation.

This receptor was obtained from a human patient who received a combined kidney and bone marrow transplant. Part of the T cell pool may stem from the graft donor. The chain employs TRBV13 and TRBJ2-2, with D maybe TRBD2 (5 bases). Here the sequenced sample was CD8+ T cells from blood (PBMCs), taken 24 months after the transplant. The DNA for the CDR3 is TGTGCCAGCACCCTTCTGGCGGGTACCGGGGAGCTGTTTTTT. Translation gives CASTLLAGTGELFF.